Listed here are 21 T cell receptor beta chains from one sample, sequenced in a study of blood T cell repertoires in COVID-19. The method was immunoSEQ multiplex PCR; TCRdb's version includes in-frame clones alone and lacks a portion of them. The data contain 52,000 or so clones, about four fifths of them singletons. Sequencing was performed on peripheral blood. These receptors were collected from a man aged 70 or older with active COVID-19.

The gene calls are TRBV5-1 and TRBJ1-6; D gene uncertain. The V end lost 4 bases, the J end lost 7 bases, and 12 bases lay between the germline ends. This CDR3 has 14 residues. Germline V gene sequence: CDR1 SGHRS, CDR2 YFSETQ. The CDR3 protein is CASSPRELNSPLHF. CDR3 bases: TGCGCCAGCAGCCCCCGGGAGCTCAATTCACCCCTCCACTTT.

The V call is TRBV19, the J call TRBJ1-1, with D hard to call. Per the germline V gene, CDR1 is LNHDA and CDR2 is SQIVND (reference sequence). V lost 6 bases and J lost 1, with 6 bases in between. The CDR3 length is 12 residues. Written as DNA, the CDR3 is TGTGCCAGTAGGGTACAGAACACTGAAGCTTTCTTT. Residues: CASRVQNTEAFF.

This rearrangement joins TRBV27 to TRBJ2-3; TRBD1 agrees at 7 bases. Germline V CDR1 and CDR2: MNHEY, SMNVEV (reference sequence). J lost 2 bases, V lost 5 bases, and 13 bases had no gene match. The CDR3 has 17 amino acids. In DNA, the CDR3 is TGTGCCAGCAGTATTACAGGGGCACGCGTACTCACAGATACGCAGTATTTT. Encoded protein: CASSITGARVLTDTQYF.

V is TRBV19 and J is TRBJ2-7; 8 positions match TRBD2. With 6 bases clipped from V and 2 bases from J, the junction kept 12 bases outside the gene matches. The V gene's germline CDR1 is LNHDA and CDR2 SQIVND (reference sequence). The CDR3 is 16 amino acids. The CDR3 sequence: CASRGSGTVGTYEQYF. CDR3 DNA sequence: TGTGCCAGTAGGGGTAGCGGGACTGTGGGGACCTACGAGCAGTACTTC.

This clone has ten or more counts. The V call is TRBV4-3, the J call TRBJ2-2; D perhaps matches TRBD2 (6 bases). Germline CDR1 LGHNA, CDR2 YSLEER. Trimming stripped 0 bases from V and 3 bases from J, with 11 bases between. CDR3 length equals 16 residues. The CDR3 DNA follows: TGCGCCAGCAGCCAAGATAGTGGAGGGTACACCGGGGAGCTGTTTTTT. The encoded protein is CASSQDSGGYTGELFF.

The rearrangement joins TRBV5-1 to TRBJ2-5, with D uncertain. The CDR3 is 12 residues long. The germline V gene has CDR1 SGHRS and CDR2 YFSETQ. Trimming stripped 2 bases from V and 7 bases from J, with 9 bases between. The CDR3 spells CASSLTEGTQYF. The CDR3 DNA follows: TGCGCCAGCAGCTTAACAGAAGGGACCCAGTACTTC.

This clone showed up just once. V is TRBV6-6 and J is TRBJ2-7; no firm D call. This CDR3 region has 13 residues. Germline lookup yields CDR1 MNHNY and CDR2 SVGAGI (reference sequence). The germline V and J ends were trimmed by 7 bases and 7 bases, with 17 bases remaining between them. CDR3 nucleotide sequence: TGTGCCAGCACCCTTAGTTCGGGTGAGGAGCAGTACTTC. As protein: CASTLSSGEEQYF.

This clone is medium-sized (0.01 to 0.1%) within its sample. The V gene is TRBV4-3, the J gene TRBJ1-2; the D gene is possibly TRBD1 (6 bases). The CDR3 totals 16 residues. With 4 bases removed from V and 4 bases from J, the gap between germline ends came to 19 bases. CDR1 and CDR2 from the germline V gene are LGHNA and YSLEER. The CDR3 sequence: CASSPPGGARAYGYTF. The CDR3 DNA reads TGCGCCAGCAGCCCCCCTGGGGGGGCACGGGCCTATGGCTACACCTTC.

The chain carries TRBV28 and TRBJ1-1; 8 bases align to TRBD1. The CDR3 runs 17 residues. Losses at the gene ends were 1 base for V and 3 bases for J; bases not matched to a gene: 10. Germline CDR1 reads MDHEN; CDR2 reads SYDVKM. The CDR3 is CASSLSGRRGQDTEAFF. The DNA of the CDR3 is TGTGCCAGCAGTTTATCTGGTCGCAGGGGGCAGGACACTGAAGCTTTCTTT.

The chain carries TRBV19 and TRBJ2-1; 11 bases match TRBD2. Trimming at V came to 3 bases and at J to 8 bases, leaving 9 bases not matched to a gene. The CDR3 is made up of 16 amino acids. Germline assignment: CDR1 LNHDA and CDR2 SQIVND (reference sequence). The CDR3 DNA is TGTGCCAGTAGTATTCAGTTAGCGGGGGGGAACGATGAGCAGTTCTTC. Amino acids: CASSIQLAGGNDEQFF. Full variable domain (missing parts from reference TRBV19 and TRBJ2-1): DGGITQSPKYLFRKEGQNVTLSCEQNLNHDAMYWYRQDPGQGLRLIYYSQIVNDFQKGDIAEGYSVSREKKESFPLTVTSAQKNPTAFYLCASSIQLAGGNDEQFFGPGTRLTVL.

As for this clone: It may be a read error: a sequence one base away is much more abundant. The rearrangement uses TRBV9 and TRBJ2-3; 9 bases line up with TRBD2. CDR1 is SGDLS and CDR2 is YYNGEE in the germline V gene. J gave up 8 bases and V 2 bases, and 3 bases lay outside the gene matches. The CDR3 sequence is 13 residues long. CDR3 sequence (DNA): TGTGCCAGCAGCGTCCAAGCGGGAGGTACGCAGTATTTT. Translating gives CASSVQAGGTQYF.

CDR3 in DNA: TGTGCCAGCAGCTCGTTATACAGGGTAACCTACGAGCAGTACTTC. It specifies CASSSLYRVTYEQYF. The rearrangement links TRBV5-6 to TRBJ2-7; D possibly corresponds to TRBD1 (6 bases). The germline V and J ends were trimmed by 3 bases and 2 bases, with 15 bases remaining between them. CDR1 and CDR2 (germline): SGHDT, YYEEEE. The CDR3 consists of 15 residues.

This clone was picked up one time. The chain combines TRBV5-5 with TRBJ2-5; 12 nucleotides match TRBD1. The trim removed 5 bases at V and 5 bases at J, leaving 7 bases unmatched. The germline CDR1 and CDR2 sequences are SGHKS and YYEKEE (reference sequence). The CDR3 runs 15 residues. CDR3 in amino acids: CASRKGQGARETQYF. The CDR3 DNA reads TGTGCCAGCAGAAAGGGACAGGGGGCGCGGGAGACCCAGTACTTC.

The rearrangement joins TRBV5-4 to TRBJ2-5; D remains unclear. V shed 0 bases and J shed 0 bases, with 6 bases lying between them. Germline V gene sequence: CDR1 SGHNT, CDR2 YYREEE (reference sequence). CDR3 length equals 14 residues. CDR3 in DNA: TGTGCCAGCAGCTTGGAAGGAGACCAAGAGACCCAGTACTTC. It yields the protein CASSLEGDQETQYF.

This clone was seen only once. The chain joins TRBV5-4 to TRBJ2-3, with 10 bases matching TRBD1. The J segment lost 2 bases and the V segment lost 3 bases, leaving 12 bases of the junction unmatched. The CDR3 is made up of 18 amino acids. Germline CDR1 is SGHNT and CDR2 is YYREEE (reference sequence). DNA of the CDR3: TGTGCCAGCAGCTCGGCGACAGACAGGGGGCGGACCACAGATACGCAGTATTTT. Its protein is CASSSATDRGRTTDTQYF.

The chain joins TRBV7-2 to TRBJ1-1; no reliable D call. The germline V gene encodes CDR1 SGHTA and CDR2 FQGNSA. The CDR3 loop spans 13 amino acids. Trimming left V 1 base short and J 3 bases short, with 6 bases between. CDR3 DNA: TGTGCCAGCAGCTTAGACAGTTACACTGAAGCTTTCTTT. It specifies CASSLDSYTEAFF.

The chain recombines TRBV29-1 with TRBJ2-3; D is unresolved. CDR3 length: 15 residues. Trimming cost V 3 bases and J 2 bases, with 15 bases left between them. Germline V gene sequence: CDR1 SQVTM, CDR2 ANQGSEA. The CDR3 nucleotides are TGCAGCGTTGATAACCACGGGTCCGCCACAGATACGCAGTATTTT. Its translation: CSVDNHGSATDTQYF.

This clone was observed a few times. This rearrangement joins TRBV28 to TRBJ2-1; possibly TRBD1 for D (6 bases). The CDR3 length is 14 residues. Germline V gene lookup returns CDR1 MDHEN and CDR2 SYDVKM. V gave up 8 bases and J gave up 6 bases, with 17 bases separating them. DNA for the CDR3: TGTGCCAGCGGGGCCCTGGGGGCGGGCAATGAGCAGTTCTTC. As protein: CASGALGAGNEQFF.

This chain connects TRBV5-6 to TRBJ2-1; the D is unclear. Between the trimmed V and J ends, which lost 0 bases and 8 bases, there was a span of 9 bases. In germline, CDR1 is SGHDT, CDR2 YYEEEE. The CDR3 runs to 13 residues. CDR3 in amino acids: CASSLGGGYEQFF. DNA of the CDR3: TGTGCCAGCAGCTTGGGAGGCGGCTATGAGCAGTTCTTC.

The chain is built from TRBV7-3 and TRBJ2-5; 7 bases are shared with TRBD1. The CDR3 spans 15 residues. Trimming took 1 base from V and 1 from J; bases not matched to a gene: 3. Germline V CDR1 and CDR2: SGHTA, FQGTGA. The CDR3 bases are TGTGCCAGCAGCTTAATAGGGGGCAGCCAAGAGACCCAGTACTTC. Its translation is CASSLIGGSQETQYF.

This clone was seen many times. The J gene is TRBJ1-1, the V gene TRBV7-2, with D possibly matching TRBD1 (5 bases). The V gene's germline CDR1 is SGHTA and CDR2 FQGNSA. This CDR3 comprises 14 residues. The V gene lost 1 base and the J gene lost 5 bases, with 11 bases spanning the gap. Written as DNA, the CDR3 is TGTGCCAGCAGCTTAGTAGGGGCTGGAACTGAAGCTTTCTTT. Amino acid sequence: CASSLVGAGTEAFF.